A single sample gave rise to the 13 T cell receptor beta chains below, sequenced in a study of beta chain features in type 1 diabetes. Every isolated RNA sample was fully reverse transcribed, so sequencing captured expressed TCRB transcripts. Here immunoSEQ multiplex PCR was the method, and the copy in TCRdb shows in-frame clones only, minus some. Here the sample spans about 340,000 clones, roughly 8% being singletons. The specimen sequenced was central memory CD4+ T cells from blood. All receptors derive from a woman between 18 and 29 years old in good health.

This clone was counted between two and nine times. This rearrangement joins TRBV18 to TRBJ2-3; TRBD1 aligns across 8 bases. Per germline, CDR1 KGHSH and CDR2 LQKENI. There are 15 residues in the CDR3. J was trimmed by 2 bases and V by 1 base; bases with no gene match: 2. The CDR3 region has the DNA TGTGCCAGCTCACCACGGCAGGGGGCCACAGATACGCAGTATTTT. Protein product: CASSPRQGATDTQYF.

In nucleotides, the CDR3 is TGTGCCAGCAGCTTTTGGGACATCGTGTCGACCCAGTACTTC. Its protein product is CASSFWDIVSTQYF. This chain connects TRBV5-4 to TRBJ2-5; D perhaps matches TRBD1 (6 bases). V lost 2 bases, J lost 7 bases, and 15 bases lay in between. CDR1 and CDR2 (germline): SGHNT, YYREEE (reference sequence). This CDR3 is 14 amino acids long.

V is TRBV11-2 and J is TRBJ2-5; 10 bases agree with TRBD1. Germline V gene sequence: CDR1 SGHAT, CDR2 FQNNGV. Germline trimming cut 5 bases from V and 3 bases from J; bases unmatched to any gene: 6. CDR3 length equals 15 residues. CDR3 protein: CASSPRTGGKETQYF. CDR3 in DNA: TGTGCCAGCAGCCCCCGGACAGGGGGGAAAGAGACCCAGTACTTC.

This chain joins TRBV11-1 and TRBJ2-2, with D possibly being TRBD2 (5 bases). This CDR3 comprises 15 residues. V was cut by 5 bases and J by 6 bases, with 16 bases left in between. Germline CDR1 is SGHAT and CDR2 is FQDESV (reference sequence). In nucleotides, the CDR3 is TGTGCCAGCAGCCCGCCCGGAGCGGAGTCCGGGGAGCTGTTTTTT. Residues: CASSPPGAESGELFF.

This clone was seen at least ten times. The gene calls are TRBV5-1 and TRBJ2-3; D is unresolved. This CDR3 is built from 12 residues. Germline values: CDR1 SGHRS, CDR2 YFSETQ. Trimming removed 0 bases from V and 7 bases from J, with 6 bases in between. CDR3 in DNA: TGCGCCAGCAGCTTGGAACAGTATACGCAGTATTTT. Protein: CASSLEQYTQYF.

This clone was counted between two and nine times. V usage is TRBV6-5 and J usage is TRBJ1-2; a possible D gene is TRBD1 (5 bases). The length of the CDR3 is 14 residues. The V end lost 5 bases, the J end lost 4 bases, and 14 bases lay between the germline ends. The germline CDR1 and CDR2 sequences are MNHEY and SVGAGI. This CDR3 is CASSQTGRGYGYTF. In DNA form, the CDR3 reads TGTGCCAGCAGTCAAACAGGACGGGGCTATGGCTACACCTTC.

In its sample, this clone was seen a few times. The V and J genes are TRBV18 and TRBJ2-1, with D maybe TRBD1 (6 bases). CDR3 length: 15 residues. V was pared by 1 base and J by 2 bases, with 9 bases between. Germline V gene sequence: CDR1 KGHSH, CDR2 LQKENI. The CDR3 reads CASSPLGTTYNEQFF. Here the CDR3 DNA reads TGTGCCAGCTCACCACTGGGGACAACCTACAATGAGCAGTTCTTC.

J is TRBJ2-7 and V is TRBV28, with 12 bases matching TRBD2. CDR1 is MDHEN and CDR2 is SYDVKM in the germline V gene. V shed 6 bases, J shed 6 bases, and the junction held 12 bases outside the gene matches. The length of the CDR3 is 16 residues. The CDR3 coding sequence is TGTGCCAGCAGACCTCCACTAGCGGGAGGTTTGGGCGAGCAGTACTTC. Translation: CASRPPLAGGLGEQYF.

The rearrangement uses TRBV7-8 and TRBJ2-3; 10 nucleotides line up with TRBD2. This CDR3 is 14 amino acids long. Trimming took 3 bases from V and 6 from J; bases not matched to a gene: 3. Germline V gene data show CDR1 as SGHVS and CDR2 as FQNEAQ. In DNA, the CDR3 is TGTGCCAGCAGCTTGACTAGCGGGTCTGATACGCAGTATTTT. This translates into CASSLTSGSDTQYF.

This clone turned up a few times. V is TRBV27 and J is TRBJ2-7, with TRBD1 as a possible D gene (6 bases). Looked up from germline, CDR1 is MNHEY and CDR2 is SMNVEV (reference sequence). This CDR3 contains 14 residues. Trimming took 2 bases from V and 2 from J, leaving 10 bases between them. The chain's CDR3 is CASSLRDTAYEQYF. The CDR3 region has the DNA TGTGCCAGCAGTTTACGGGACACAGCCTACGAGCAGTACTTC.

The chain recombines TRBV7-9 with TRBJ2-3, with 12 bases aligning to TRBD2. Germline assignment: CDR1 SEHNR and CDR2 FQNEAQ (reference sequence). V shed 10 bases, J shed 4 bases, and the junction held 9 bases outside the gene matches. The CDR3 runs 15 residues. The CDR3 DNA reads as TGTGCCACCCCTGCACCTAGCGGGAGGGCAGATACGCAGTATTTT. Translated: CATPAPSGRADTQYF.

In its sample, this clone was seen a few times. The chain links TRBV6-5 to TRBJ2-7, with unresolved D. CDR1 and CDR2 (germline): MNHEY, SVGAGI. The CDR3 totals 16 residues. Trimming removed 2 bases from V and 2 bases from J, with 16 bases in between. The CDR3 nucleotides read TGTGCCAGCAGTTACACGGGTCCCTCAACAGCCTACGAGCAGTACTTC. Amino acid sequence: CASSYTGPSTAYEQYF.

This clone was detected only a few times. This chain uses TRBV29-1 with TRBJ2-5, with TRBD1 matching over 7 bases. The CDR3 is made up of 13 amino acids. With V trimmed by 8 bases and J by 9 bases, 15 bases remained unmatched. Germline CDR1 and CDR2: SQVTM and ANQGSEA. This chain's CDR3 is CSFYHNRGAAQYF. DNA of the CDR3: TGCAGCTTTTACCACAACAGGGGAGCGGCCCAGTACTTC.